This T cell receptor (beta chain) originates from a study of molecular identifiers for immune sequencing clone quantification. The CDR3 extends over 13 amino acids. V was shortened by 4 bases and J by 5 bases, with 11 bases between the two germline ends. Germline CDR1 and CDR2: PRHDT and FYEKMQ (reference sequence). TCRdb re-derived calls from the PCR reads in MiXCR, one entry per CDR3 protein. The table records approximately 320,000 distinct CDR3 sequences, roughly 24% of them present only once. Sequenced: naive CD8+ T cells from blood, with Jurkat cell RNA spiked in. Subset denoted: FACS-sorted CD8+CD4-CCR7+CD45RA+ naive T cells. The receptor was isolated from a human donor in good health. Some libraries in this study had Jurkat cell RNA spiked in. The chain couples TRBV13 to TRBJ2-5; TRBD1 or TRBD2 may be the D gene (6 bases each). The CDR3 spells CASSSWGAETQYF. The CDR3 coding sequence is TGTGCCAGCAGCTCTTGGGGGGCTGAGACCCAGTACTTC.